These 27 T cell receptor beta chains share one sample of origin, sequenced in a study of blood T cell repertoires in COVID-19. Profiled with immunoSEQ multiplex PCR; TCRdb holds only in-frame clones, not every one. The top ten clones hold more than 1% of a sample with approximately 270,000 clones, around 90% of them seen once. The sequenced sample consisted of PBMCs or T cells enriched from blood (not recorded which). The origin of the receptors is a human donor in a cohort exposed to, infected with or recovered from COVID-19 (not recorded which). The donor label of this sample is uncertain.

The CDR3 nucleotides are TGTGCCAGCAGTTGGGCCGTAAATGAAAAACTGTTTTTT. Its translation is CASSWAVNEKLFF. The chain has TRBV27 and TRBJ1-4; no firm D call. The V gene lost 4 bases and the J gene lost 5 bases, with 8 bases spanning the gap. The germline gives CDR1 MNHEY, CDR2 SMNVEV (reference sequence). This CDR3 spans 13 amino acids.

V usage is TRBV30 and J usage is TRBJ1-2, with TRBD1 matching over 12 bases. CDR3 length: 17 amino acids. V dropped 0 bases and J dropped 6; count of bases not matched to a gene: 11. Per the germline V gene, CDR1 is GTSNPN and CDR2 is SVGIG (reference sequence). CDR3 amino acids: CAWSVGDRGRLANGYTF. CDR3 DNA sequence: TGTGCCTGGAGTGTTGGGGACAGGGGGCGTCTCGCGAATGGCTACACCTTC. Variable domain in full (rest from reference TRBV30 and TRBJ1-2): SQTIHQWPATLVQPVGSPLSLECTVEGTSNPNLYWYRQAAGRGLQLLFYSVGIGQISSEVPQNLSASRPQDRQFILSSKKLLLSDSGFYLCAWSVGDRGRLANGYTFGSGTRLTVV.

The rearrangement joins TRBV30 to TRBJ2-7; tentatively, D is TRBD2 (5 bases). The CDR3 length is 15 residues. V lost 0 bases and J 5 bases, leaving 17 bases between the germline ends. Germline CDR1 reads GTSNPN; CDR2 reads SVGIG (reference sequence). The CDR3 sequence: CAWSVREGNIDEQYF. The CDR3 DNA is TGTGCCTGGAGTGTACGGGAAGGTAATATCGACGAGCAGTACTTC.

The chain is built from TRBV30 and TRBJ2-1, with D maybe TRBD2 (6 bases). Trimming removed 3 bases at V and 0 bases at J, with 12 bases between. The germline CDR1 and CDR2 sequences are GTSNPN and SVGIG (reference sequence). The CDR3 is 15 amino acids. CDR3 region: CAWRGDGSSYNEQFF. CDR3 DNA: TGTGCCTGGAGAGGGGACGGGAGCTCCTACAATGAGCAGTTCTTC. The entire variable domain, with the rest obtained from reference TRBV30 and TRBJ2-1, is as follows: SQTIHQWPATLVQPVGSPLSLECTVEGTSNPNLYWYRQAAGRGLQLLFYSVGIGQISSEVPQNLSASRPQDRQFILSSKKLLLSDSGFYLCAWRGDGSSYNEQFFGPGTRLTVL.

This chain uses TRBV2 with TRBJ2-5; D perhaps matches TRBD2 (5 bases). The CDR3 is 12 amino acids. Deletions cut 8 bases from V and 9 bases from J, with 16 bases between. CDR1 is SNHLY and CDR2 is FYNNEI in the germline V gene. CDR3 residues: CASSTGSWAQYF. CDR3 in DNA: TGTGCCAGCTCGACGGGGTCATGGGCCCAGTACTTC.

This chain uses TRBV27 with TRBJ2-7, with 7 bases aligning to TRBD2. CDR1 is MNHEY and CDR2 is SMNVEV in the germline V gene (reference sequence). The CDR3 has 14 amino acids. With 6 bases clipped from V and 3 bases from J, the junction kept 8 bases outside the gene matches. The CDR3 region is CASSPAGPLYEQYF. CDR3 coding DNA: TGTGCCAGCAGCCCAGCGGGACCGCTCTACGAGCAGTACTTC.

The chain links TRBV10-3 to TRBJ2-1, with TRBD2 matching 10 bases. The CDR3 consists of 18 residues. J was trimmed by 7 bases and V by 0 bases; bases with no gene match: 12. CDR1 and CDR2 from the germline V gene are ENHRY and SYGVKD. The CDR3 bases are TGTGCCATCAGTGAGTCGTTGGGTAGCGGGGGGCTAGGGAATGAGCAGTTCTTC. Protein sequence: CAISESLGSGGLGNEQFF.

The genes are TRBV5-5 and TRBJ1-2; no reliable D call. Germline CDR1 is SGHKS and CDR2 is YYEKEE (reference sequence). With 6 bases removed from V and 0 bases from J, the gap between germline ends came to 9 bases. This CDR3 comprises 13 residues. CDR3 bases: TGTGCCAGCAAGGGAGGAACTAACTATGGCTACACCTTC. As protein: CASKGGTNYGYTF.

This clone was recorded once. The rearrangement uses TRBV30 and TRBJ2-7; the match to TRBD1 covers 8 bases. V lost 0 bases and J lost 5; bases outside the gene matches: 9. This CDR3 comprises 15 residues. Germline loops: CDR1 GTSNPN, CDR2 SVGIG (reference sequence). The DNA of the CDR3 is TGTGCCTGGAGTGTACATATAGGACAGGGCCACGAGCAGTACTTC. Residues: CAWSVHIGQGHEQYF.

J is TRBJ1-2 and V is TRBV18; the D is unclear. The ends were cut back, 3 bases at V and 4 bases at J, with 15 bases in the middle. In germline, CDR1 is KGHSH, CDR2 LQKENI. The CDR3 totals 15 residues. The DNA for the CDR3 is TGTGCCAGCTCACCCGGAGGGCAAATCTTCTATGGCTACACCTTC. Its translation: CASSPGGQIFYGYTF. The entire variable domain, with the rest obtained from reference TRBV18 and TRBJ1-2, is as follows: NAGVMQNPRHLVRRRGQEARLRCSPMKGHSHVYWYRQLPEEGLKFMVYLQKENIIDESGMPKERFSAEFPKEGPSILRIQQVVRGDSAAYFCASSPGGQIFYGYTFGSGTRLTVV.

The CDR3 region is CASSPTGTTDTQYF. DNA for the CDR3: TGTGCCAGCTCACCGACAGGGACCACAGATACGCAGTATTTT. This chain links TRBV18 with TRBJ2-3; the match to TRBD1 covers 7 bases. The J segment lost 2 bases and the V segment lost 3 bases, leaving 2 bases of the junction unmatched. The CDR3 is 14 residues long. Germline values: CDR1 KGHSH, CDR2 LQKENI.

The rearrangement links TRBV30 to TRBJ1-5; D gene uncertain. From germline, CDR1 is GTSNPN and CDR2 SVGIG (reference sequence). The CDR3 sequence is 10 residues long. With 6 bases removed from V and 4 bases from J, the gap between germline ends came to 4 bases. DNA of the CDR3: TGTGCCTGCGGGAATCAGCCCCAGCATTTT. It encodes CACGNQPQHF.

This chain connects TRBV3-1 (or the pseudogene TRBV3-2) to TRBJ1-6, with D possibly being TRBD1 (5 bases). Per germline, CDR1 LGHDT and CDR2 YNNKEL (reference sequence). The V end lost 6 bases, the J end lost 6 bases, and 15 bases lay between the germline ends. The CDR3 covers 15 residues. CDR3 sequence reads: CASSPLGQGNSPLHF. In DNA form, the CDR3 reads TGTGCCAGCAGTCCGCTAGGACAAGGTAATTCACCCCTCCACTTT.

This chain connects TRBV6-1 to TRBJ1-1, with D possibly being TRBD1 (6 bases). Trimming cost V 5 bases and J 3 bases, with 13 bases left between them. Germline assignment: CDR1 MNHNS and CDR2 SASEGT. CDR3 length: 14 residues. CDR3 coding DNA: TGTGCCAGCAGTTTTAAAGGGGGTTACACTGAAGCTTTCTTT. This gives the protein CASSFKGGYTEAFF.

The J gene is TRBJ2-3, the V gene TRBV9; 7 nucleotides match TRBD2. The V segment lost 1 base and the J segment 10 bases; nucleotides outside the gene matches: 15. Germline CDR1 SGDLS, CDR2 YYNGEE. The CDR3 has 16 residues. The CDR3 sequence is CASSVTGTNPHSPQYF. The CDR3 DNA follows: TGTGCCAGCAGCGTAACGGGGACTAACCCTCACAGCCCGCAGTATTTT.

The rearrangement links TRBV11-1 to TRBJ2-3; TRBD1 aligns across 10 bases. The CDR3 is 15 amino acids. CDR1 SGHAT and CDR2 FQDESV come from the germline V gene (reference sequence). The trim removed 5 bases at V and 6 bases at J, leaving 8 bases unmatched. CDR3 DNA: TGTGCCAGCAGCCGTAGACAGGGGGCGCGGGATACGCAGTATTTT. Amino acid sequence: CASSRRQGARDTQYF.

CDR3 amino acids: CASSTHMNYEQYF. The CDR3 DNA sequence: TGTGCCAGCAGCACTCATATGAACTACGAGCAGTACTTC. The J gene is TRBJ2-7, the V gene TRBV5-6, with no clear D. Trimming took 4 bases from V and 3 from J, leaving 11 bases between them. The germline V gene has CDR1 SGHDT and CDR2 YYEEEE. The CDR3 spans 13 residues.

V gene TRBV27 combines with J gene TRBJ2-3; 9 bases fit TRBD2. The length of the CDR3 is 16 residues. The V and J ends lost 6 bases and 2 bases, in that order; junction bases with no gene match: 9. Germline assignment: CDR1 MNHEY and CDR2 SMNVEV (reference sequence). CDR3 residues: CASRIGLAGTTDTQYF. CDR3 coding DNA: TGTGCCAGCAGGATAGGGCTAGCGGGGACCACAGATACGCAGTATTTT.

V and J are TRBV19 and TRBJ2-1; D gene uncertain. Germline V gene sequence: CDR1 LNHDA, CDR2 SQIVND (reference sequence). V lost 5 bases to trimming and J lost 0 bases, with 14 bases between them. This CDR3 is built from 16 residues. The CDR3 DNA follows: TGTGCCAGTAGTTGGCAACTTAGGAGCTCCTACAATGAGCAGTTCTTC. It is translated as CASSWQLRSSYNEQFF.

This rearrangement joins TRBV18 to TRBJ2-7; 8 bases match TRBD1. J gave up 0 bases and V 3 bases, and 7 bases lay outside the gene matches. Germline V gene sequence: CDR1 KGHSH, CDR2 LQKENI. The CDR3 consists of 16 residues. The CDR3 DNA is TGTGCCAGCTCACCGAAGACAGGGGAAATCTCCTACGAGCAGTACTTC. The encoded protein is CASSPKTGEISYEQYF.

The chain employs TRBV18 and TRBJ1-1; the D is unclear. The CDR3 runs to 15 residues. V was pared by 3 bases and J by 7 bases, with 18 bases between. The germline V gene has CDR1 KGHSH and CDR2 LQKENI. CDR3 nucleotide sequence: TGTGCCAGCTCACCCAAGGGCGCAGGCGCGGGTGAAGCTTTCTTT. Amino acids: CASSPKGAGAGEAFF.

V usage is TRBV27 and J usage is TRBJ2-1, with TRBD2 identical over 9 bases. J was trimmed by 0 bases and V by 8 bases; bases with no gene match: 5. CDR3 length: 15 amino acids. CDR1 MNHEY and CDR2 SMNVEV come from the germline V gene (reference sequence). The CDR3 coding sequence is TGTGCCAGCCGACAAGCGGGGGGCTCCTACAATGAGCAGTTCTTC. Residues: CASRQAGGSYNEQFF.

The V call is TRBV11-2, the J call TRBJ2-5; D might be TRBD1 (5 bases). The CDR3 extends over 17 amino acids. Germline CDR1 reads SGHAT; CDR2 reads FQNNGV. Deletions cut 2 bases from V and 5 bases from J, with 21 bases between. CDR3 region: CASSLTRRQGNAETQYF. The CDR3 coding sequence is TGTGCCAGCAGCTTAACCCGTCGGCAGGGTAACGCGGAGACCCAGTACTTC.

The rearrangement uses TRBV5-4 and TRBJ2-5, with D tentatively TRBD1 (6 bases). This CDR3 comprises 17 residues. Trimming removed 4 bases at V and 2 bases at J, with 21 bases between. The germline V gene has CDR1 SGHNT and CDR2 YYREEE (reference sequence). CDR3 loop: CASSRTPTGPSQETQYF. As DNA, the CDR3 is TGTGCCAGCAGCCGTACCCCCACAGGGCCCTCTCAAGAGACCCAGTACTTC.

The chain carries TRBV25-1 and TRBJ2-5, with TRBD1 as a possible D gene (6 bases). In germline, CDR1 is MGHDK, CDR2 SYGVNS. V was cut by 0 bases and J by 2 bases, with 16 bases left in between. The CDR3 has 17 residues. The CDR3 DNA is TGTGCCAGCAGTGAATATTGGAGCGTAGGGGGACAAGAGACCCAGTACTTC. This codes for CASSEYWSVGGQETQYF.

V is TRBV5-1 and J is TRBJ2-5; 8 bases fit TRBD1. J gave up 2 bases and V 3 bases, and 9 bases lay outside the gene matches. There are 16 residues in the CDR3. Germline V lookup: CDR1 SGHRS, CDR2 YFSETQ. The CDR3 nucleotides read TGCGCCAGCAGCTCCCCGGACGGGACAGGACAAGAGACCCAGTACTTC. Protein product: CASSSPDGTGQETQYF.

The V and J genes are TRBV18 and TRBJ1-1, with D maybe TRBD1 (6 bases). The V and J ends lost 1 base and 3 bases respectively, with 18 bases between them. Per the germline V gene, CDR1 is KGHSH and CDR2 is LQKENI. The CDR3 sequence is 17 residues long. The CDR3 DNA follows: TGTGCCAGCTCACCACTCAACGCCGGGACAAGCGACACTGAAGCTTTCTTT. It translates to CASSPLNAGTSDTEAFF.